A single sample gave rise to the 13 T cell receptor beta chains below, sequenced in a study of blood T cell repertoires in COVID-19. Assay: immunoSEQ multiplex PCR; the TCRdb copy retains only in-frame clones and omits some. The sample yields about 120,000 clones, less than 85% seen once. Sequences were obtained from peripheral blood. Source of these receptors: a man aged 50-59 years with acute or convalescent COVID-19.

Note on this clone: The same CDR3 also results from other DNA sequences found in this sample. The CDR3 is CASSEGSGGYNEQFF. The CDR3, as DNA: TGTGCCAGCAGTGAAGGTAGCGGGGGCTACAATGAGCAGTTCTTC. The chain employs TRBV2 and TRBJ2-1; 9 bases are shared with TRBD2. Trimming removed 1 base from V and 3 bases from J; junction bases left unmatched: 1. Germline lookup yields CDR1 SNHLY and CDR2 FYNNEI. This CDR3 has 15 amino acids.

V is TRBV7-3 and J is TRBJ2-2; no reliable D call. The CDR3 has 12 residues. Germline CDR1 is SGHTA and CDR2 is FQGTGA. Trimming removed 7 bases from V and 3 bases from J, with 6 bases in between. The CDR3 nucleotides read TGTGCCAGCAAAGCCTACACCGGGGAGCTGTTTTTT. This sequence encodes CASKAYTGELFF.

The chain uses TRBV9 and TRBJ2-7, with TRBD2 as a possible D gene (5 bases). The germline gives CDR1 SGDLS, CDR2 YYNGEE. The CDR3 extends over 16 amino acids. The V and J ends lost 0 bases and 0 bases respectively, with 13 bases between them. Written as DNA, the CDR3 is TGTGCCAGCAGCGTAGAGAGGCCGAGGGTCTCCTACGAGCAGTACTTC. It specifies CASSVERPRVSYEQYF. Variable domain in full (rest from reference TRBV9 and TRBJ2-7): DSGVTQTPKHLITATGQRVTLRCSPRSGDLSVYWYQQSLDQGLQFLIQYYNGEERAKGNILERFSAQQFPDLHSELNLSSLELGDSALYFCASSVERPRVSYEQYFGPGTRLTVT.

The chain recombines TRBV3-1 (or the pseudogene TRBV3-2) with TRBJ2-5, with 9 bases fitting TRBD2. Germline CDR1 LGHDT, CDR2 YNNKEL (reference sequence). J lost 5 bases, V lost 4 bases, and 11 bases had no gene match. The CDR3 length is 16 residues. Written as DNA, the CDR3 is TGTGCCAGCAGCCCGTCCGGGCGGGGGGGGAAGGAGACCCAGTACTTC. It codes for CASSPSGRGGKETQYF.

The chain combines TRBV7-3 with TRBJ2-5; the D gene is possibly TRBD1 (6 bases). The germline gives CDR1 SGHTA, CDR2 FQGTGA. This CDR3 has 15 residues. The ends were cut back, 5 bases at V and 2 bases at J, with 15 bases in the middle. Here the CDR3 reads CASSLQGSGQETQYF. Written as DNA, the CDR3 is TGTGCCAGCAGCCTACAGGGATCGGGGCAAGAGACCCAGTACTTC.

This chain joins TRBV18 and TRBJ2-7; tentatively, D is TRBD1 (6 bases). The CDR3 is 14 residues long. Germline loops: CDR1 KGHSH, CDR2 LQKENI. Trimming removed 2 bases from V and 5 bases from J, with 13 bases in between. The CDR3 nucleotides are TGTGCCAGCTCACCAAAACAGGGTGAGGACGAGCAGTACTTC. It is translated as CASSPKQGEDEQYF.

This clone was recorded once. The chain carries TRBV18 and TRBJ1-1, with TRBD1 identical over 9 bases. CDR1 and CDR2 (germline): KGHSH, LQKENI. This CDR3 region has 15 residues. V dropped 4 bases and J dropped 2; count of bases not matched to a gene: 5. The CDR3, as DNA: TGTGCCAGCTCACTTAAGACAGGGGGAAACACTGAAGCTTTCTTT. Its protein product is CASSLKTGGNTEAFF.

The chain couples TRBV30 to TRBJ1-3; D gene uncertain. CDR1 and CDR2 from the germline V gene are GTSNPN and SVGIG (reference sequence). Trimming removed 7 bases at V and 0 bases at J, with 7 bases between. CDR3 length equals 12 residues. CDR3 in DNA: TGTGCCTACAAGTTCTCTGGAAACACCATATATTTT. It encodes CAYKFSGNTIYF.

The chain couples TRBV7-9 to TRBJ1-4, with D unresolved. Trimming cost V 2 bases and J 6 bases, with 16 bases left between them. CDR1 and CDR2 from the germline V gene are SEHNR and FQNEAQ (reference sequence). This CDR3 contains 16 residues. The CDR3 sequence is CASSLSRNRRDEKLFF. CDR3 nucleotide sequence: TGTGCCAGCAGCTTATCCCGTAATAGGAGGGATGAAAAACTGTTTTTT.

The chain combines TRBV19 with TRBJ2-3; 14 bases agree with TRBD2. The CDR3 sequence is 15 residues long. CDR1 is LNHDA, CDR2 SQIVND, per germline (reference sequence). Germline trimming cut 3 bases from V and 4 bases from J; bases unmatched to any gene: 0. The CDR3 DNA is TGTGCCAGTAGTATGACTAGCGGGGGGGCAGATACGCAGTATTTT. Its translation is CASSMTSGGADTQYF.

The rearrangement uses TRBV6-5 and TRBJ1-1; D ambiguous. CDR1 and CDR2 (germline): MNHEY, SVGAGI. Deletions cut 5 bases from V and 6 bases from J, with 13 bases between. The CDR3 has 13 residues. The CDR3 region has the DNA TGTGCCAGCAGTCCCATAGTGGGCCCTGAAGCTTTCTTT. Protein: CASSPIVGPEAFF.

In DNA, the CDR3 is TGCGCCAGCAGCACCCTCGGCGGGTCTGGGGACGAGCAGTACTTC. Amino acids: CASSTLGGSGDEQYF. The V and J genes are TRBV4-1 and TRBJ2-7; D might be TRBD2 (5 bases). CDR3 length: 15 amino acids. The V gene's germline CDR1 is MGHRA and CDR2 YSYEKL. The ends were cut back, 5 bases at V and 5 bases at J, with 19 bases in the middle.

This clone was observed a handful of times. J is TRBJ1-1 and V is TRBV15; no clear D gene. This CDR3 region has 17 residues. V lost 0 bases and J lost 1, with 15 bases in between. CDR1 and CDR2 (germline): LNHNV, YYDKDF (reference sequence). The CDR3 protein is CATSRDFIGDKNTEAFF. Written as DNA, the CDR3 is TGTGCCACCAGCAGAGATTTCATTGGCGACAAGAACACTGAAGCTTTCTTT. Based on the CDR3 plus reference TRBV15 and TRBJ1-1, the full variable domain is DAMVIQNPRYQVTQFGKPVTLSCSQTLNHNVMYWYQQKSSQAPKLLFHYYDKDFNNEADTPDNFQSRRPNTSFCFLDIRSPGLGDTAMYLCATSRDFIGDKNTEAFFGQGTRLTVV.